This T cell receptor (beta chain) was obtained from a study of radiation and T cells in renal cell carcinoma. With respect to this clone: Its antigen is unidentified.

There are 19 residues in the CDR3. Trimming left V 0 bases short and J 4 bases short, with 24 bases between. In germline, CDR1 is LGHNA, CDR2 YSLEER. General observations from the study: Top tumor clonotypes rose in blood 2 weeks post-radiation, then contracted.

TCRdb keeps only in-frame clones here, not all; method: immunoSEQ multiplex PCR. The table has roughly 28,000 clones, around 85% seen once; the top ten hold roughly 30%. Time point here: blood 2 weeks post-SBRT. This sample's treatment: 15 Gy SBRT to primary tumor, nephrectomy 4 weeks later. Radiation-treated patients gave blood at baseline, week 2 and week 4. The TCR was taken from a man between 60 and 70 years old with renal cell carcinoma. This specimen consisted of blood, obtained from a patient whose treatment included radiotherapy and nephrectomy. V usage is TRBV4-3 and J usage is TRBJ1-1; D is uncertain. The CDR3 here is CASSQEVAPTGDRGTEAFF. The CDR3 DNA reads TGCGCCAGCAGCCAAGAGGTAGCCCCAACCGGGGATAGAGGCACTGAAGCTTTCTTT.